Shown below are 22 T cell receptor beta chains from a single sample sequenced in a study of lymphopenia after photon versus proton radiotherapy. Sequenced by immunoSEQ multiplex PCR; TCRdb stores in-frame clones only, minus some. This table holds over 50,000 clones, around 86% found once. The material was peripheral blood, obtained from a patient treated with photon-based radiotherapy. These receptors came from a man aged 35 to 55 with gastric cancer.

This CDR3 is CASSAPNTDTQYF. CDR3 sequence (DNA): TGTGCCAGCAGCGCCCCCAACACAGATACGCAGTATTTT. V usage is TRBV9 and J usage is TRBJ2-3; D is undetermined. This CDR3 spans 13 amino acids. V lost 3 bases, J lost 2 bases, and 7 bases lay in between. Looked up from germline, CDR1 is SGDLS and CDR2 is YYNGEE.

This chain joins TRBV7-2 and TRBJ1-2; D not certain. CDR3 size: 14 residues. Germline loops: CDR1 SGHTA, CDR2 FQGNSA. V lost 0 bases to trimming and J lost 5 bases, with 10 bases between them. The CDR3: CASSLAEHLYGYTF. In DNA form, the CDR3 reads TGTGCCAGCAGCTTAGCCGAACATCTGTATGGCTACACCTTC. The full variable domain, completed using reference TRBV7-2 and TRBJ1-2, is GAGVSQSPSNKVTEKGKDVELRCDPISGHTALYWYRQSLGQGLEFLIYFQGNSAPDKSGLPSDRFSAERTGGSVSTLTIQRTQQEDSAVYLCASSLAEHLYGYTFGSGTRLTVV.

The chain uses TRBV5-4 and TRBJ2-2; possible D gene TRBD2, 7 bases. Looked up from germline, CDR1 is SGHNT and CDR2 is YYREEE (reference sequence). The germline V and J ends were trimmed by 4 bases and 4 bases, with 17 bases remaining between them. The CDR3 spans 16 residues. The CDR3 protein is CASSLPGGSSTGELFF. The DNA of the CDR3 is TGTGCCAGCAGCCTCCCGGGGGGCAGCAGCACCGGGGAGCTGTTTTTT.

The CDR3: CASSFGQGRDTIYF. CDR3 nucleotide sequence: TGCGCCAGCAGCTTCGGACAGGGCAGAGACACCATATATTTT. The J gene is TRBJ1-3, the V gene TRBV5-1, with TRBD1 identical over 8 bases. J was trimmed by 8 bases and V by 2 bases; bases with no gene match: 6. The CDR3 sequence is 14 residues long. Per germline, CDR1 SGHRS and CDR2 YFSETQ. Full variable domain (remainder filled in from reference TRBV5-1 and TRBJ1-3): KAGVTQTPRYLIKTRGQQVTLSCSPISGHRSVSWYQQTPGQGLQFLFEYFSETQRNKGNFPGRFSGRQFSNSRSEMNVSTLELGDSALYLCASSFGQGRDTIYFGEGSWLTVV.

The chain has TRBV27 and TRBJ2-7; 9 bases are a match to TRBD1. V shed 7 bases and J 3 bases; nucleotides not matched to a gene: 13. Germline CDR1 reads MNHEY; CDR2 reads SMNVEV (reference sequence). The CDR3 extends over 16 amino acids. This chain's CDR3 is CASKRSGQGTHYEQYF. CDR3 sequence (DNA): TGTGCCAGCAAAAGGAGCGGACAGGGGACCCACTACGAGCAGTACTTC.

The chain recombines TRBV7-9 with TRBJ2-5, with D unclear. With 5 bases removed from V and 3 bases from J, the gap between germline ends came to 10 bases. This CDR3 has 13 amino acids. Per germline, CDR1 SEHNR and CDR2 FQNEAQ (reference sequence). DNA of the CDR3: TGTGCCAGCAGCCCTCCTCGAAAAGAGACCCAGTACTTC. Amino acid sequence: CASSPPRKETQYF.

The DNA of the CDR3 is TGTGCCAGCACGGGACAGGGGTCCTACGAGCAGTACTTC. Translation: CASTGQGSYEQYF. The gene calls are TRBV2 and TRBJ2-7, with TRBD1 matching over 10 bases. This CDR3 is 13 amino acids long. V dropped 7 bases and J dropped 1; count of bases not matched to a gene: 1. Germline loops: CDR1 SNHLY, CDR2 FYNNEI.

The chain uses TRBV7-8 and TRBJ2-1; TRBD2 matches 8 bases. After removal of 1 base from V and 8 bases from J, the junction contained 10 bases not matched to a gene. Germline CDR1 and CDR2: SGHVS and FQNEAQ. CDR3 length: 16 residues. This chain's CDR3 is CASSLGGSGAPDEQFF. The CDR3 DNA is TGTGCCAGCAGCTTAGGGGGTAGCGGGGCTCCCGATGAGCAGTTCTTC.

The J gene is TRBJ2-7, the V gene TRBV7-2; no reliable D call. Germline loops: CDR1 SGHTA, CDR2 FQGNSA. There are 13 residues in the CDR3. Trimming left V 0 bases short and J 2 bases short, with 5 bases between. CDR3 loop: CASSLAEAYEQYF. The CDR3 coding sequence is TGTGCCAGCAGCTTAGCCGAAGCCTACGAGCAGTACTTC. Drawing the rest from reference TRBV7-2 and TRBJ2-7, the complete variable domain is GAGVSQSPSNKVTEKGKDVELRCDPISGHTALYWYRQSLGQGLEFLIYFQGNSAPDKSGLPSDRFSAERTGGSVSTLTIQRTQQEDSAVYLCASSLAEAYEQYFGPGTRLTVT.

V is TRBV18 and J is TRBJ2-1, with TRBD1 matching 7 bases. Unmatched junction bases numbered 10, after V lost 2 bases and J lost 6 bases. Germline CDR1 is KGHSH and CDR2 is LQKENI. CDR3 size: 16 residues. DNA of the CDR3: TGTGCCAGCTCACCATCCGGGACAGTCTCTCTCAATGAGCAGTTCTTC. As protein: CASSPSGTVSLNEQFF.

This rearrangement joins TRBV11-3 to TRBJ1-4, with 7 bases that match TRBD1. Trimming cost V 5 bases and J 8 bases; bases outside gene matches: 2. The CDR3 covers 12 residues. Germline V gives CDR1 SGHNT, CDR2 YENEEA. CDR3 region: CASSRQGEKLFF. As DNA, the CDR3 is TGTGCCAGCAGCCGACAGGGCGAAAAACTGTTTTTT. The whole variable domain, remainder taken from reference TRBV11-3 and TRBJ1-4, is EAGVVQSPRYKIIEKKQPVAFWCNPISGHNTLYWYLQNLGQGPELLIRYENEEAVDDSQLPKDRFSAERLKGVDSTLKIQPAELGDSAVYLCASSRQGEKLFFGSGTQLSVL.

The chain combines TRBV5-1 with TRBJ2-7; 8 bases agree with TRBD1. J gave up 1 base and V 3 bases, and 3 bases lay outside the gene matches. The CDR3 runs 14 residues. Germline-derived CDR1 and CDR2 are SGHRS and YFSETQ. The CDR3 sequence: CASSWGQVSYEQYF. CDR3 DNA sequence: TGCGCCAGCAGCTGGGGACAGGTTTCCTACGAGCAGTACTTC.

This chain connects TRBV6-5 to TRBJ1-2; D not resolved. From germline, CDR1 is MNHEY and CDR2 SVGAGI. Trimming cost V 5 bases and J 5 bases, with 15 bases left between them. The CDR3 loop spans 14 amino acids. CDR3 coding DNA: TGTGCCAGCAGTCCAAGTGACGGGCGGTATGGCTACACCTTC. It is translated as CASSPSDGRYGYTF.

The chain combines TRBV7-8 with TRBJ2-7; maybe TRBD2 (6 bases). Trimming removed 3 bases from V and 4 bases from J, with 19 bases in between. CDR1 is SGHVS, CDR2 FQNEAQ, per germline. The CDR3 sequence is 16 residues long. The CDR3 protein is CASSFVGGRNRYEQYF. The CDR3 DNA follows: TGTGCCAGCAGCTTCGTCGGGGGAAGAAATCGGTACGAGCAGTACTTC.

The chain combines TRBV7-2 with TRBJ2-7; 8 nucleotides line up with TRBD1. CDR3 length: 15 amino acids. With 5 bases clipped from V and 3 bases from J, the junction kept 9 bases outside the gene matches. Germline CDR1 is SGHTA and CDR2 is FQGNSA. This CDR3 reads CASSIGQGPFYEQYF. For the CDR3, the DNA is TGTGCCAGCAGCATCGGACAGGGCCCTTTCTACGAGCAGTACTTC. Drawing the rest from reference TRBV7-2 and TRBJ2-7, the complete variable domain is GAGVSQSPSNKVTEKGKDVELRCDPISGHTALYWYRQSLGQGLEFLIYFQGNSAPDKSGLPSDRFSAERTGGSVSTLTIQRTQQEDSAVYLCASSIGQGPFYEQYFGPGTRLTVT.

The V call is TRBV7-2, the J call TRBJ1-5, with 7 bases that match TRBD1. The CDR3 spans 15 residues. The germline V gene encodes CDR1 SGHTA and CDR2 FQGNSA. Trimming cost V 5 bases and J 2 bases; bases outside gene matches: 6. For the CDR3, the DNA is TGTGCCAGCAGCACCCAGGGGGGGGGCAATCAGCCCCAGCATTTT. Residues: CASSTQGGGNQPQHF.

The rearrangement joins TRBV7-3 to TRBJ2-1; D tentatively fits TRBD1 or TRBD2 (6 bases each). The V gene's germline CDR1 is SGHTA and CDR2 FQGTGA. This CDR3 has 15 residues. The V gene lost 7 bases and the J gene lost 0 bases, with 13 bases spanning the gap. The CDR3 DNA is TGTGCCAGCACCCTAGGGGGGAGCTCCTACAATGAGCAGTTCTTC. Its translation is CASTLGGSSYNEQFF.

CDR3 residues: CASSVGERGEKLFF. DNA for the CDR3: TGTGCCAGCAGCGTAGGGGAGAGGGGGGAAAAACTGTTTTTT. V and J are TRBV9 and TRBJ1-4; tentatively, D is TRBD1 (6 bases). The CDR3 covers 14 residues. V lost 0 bases, J lost 8 bases, and 11 bases lay in between. The germline V gene has CDR1 SGDLS and CDR2 YYNGEE. The variable domain in full, completed from reference TRBV9 and TRBJ1-4, reads DSGVTQTPKHLITATGQRVTLRCSPRSGDLSVYWYQQSLDQGLQFLIQYYNGEERAKGNILERFSAQQFPDLHSELNLSSLELGDSALYFCASSVGERGEKLFFGSGTQLSVL.

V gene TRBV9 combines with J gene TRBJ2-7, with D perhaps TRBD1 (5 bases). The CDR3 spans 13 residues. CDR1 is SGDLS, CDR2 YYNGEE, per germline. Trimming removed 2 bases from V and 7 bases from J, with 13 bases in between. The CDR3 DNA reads TGTGCCAGCAGCGTTAGACAGTTTTCGGAGCAGTACTTC. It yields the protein CASSVRQFSEQYF.

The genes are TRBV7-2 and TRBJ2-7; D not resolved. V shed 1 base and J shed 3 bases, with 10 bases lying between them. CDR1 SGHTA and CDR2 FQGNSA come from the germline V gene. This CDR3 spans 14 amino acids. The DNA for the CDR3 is TGTGCCAGCAGCTTAGAACCGGCCTTCTACGAGCAGTACTTC. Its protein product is CASSLEPAFYEQYF.

The CDR3 coding sequence is TGCGCCAGCAGCCAAGAAAGGCGGGATACGCAGTATTTT. It yields the protein CASSQERRDTQYF. The rearrangement joins TRBV4-3 to TRBJ2-3; D gene uncertain. Germline V gene data show CDR1 as LGHNA and CDR2 as YSLEER. V gave up 0 bases and J gave up 6 bases, with 7 bases separating them. This CDR3 is built from 13 residues.

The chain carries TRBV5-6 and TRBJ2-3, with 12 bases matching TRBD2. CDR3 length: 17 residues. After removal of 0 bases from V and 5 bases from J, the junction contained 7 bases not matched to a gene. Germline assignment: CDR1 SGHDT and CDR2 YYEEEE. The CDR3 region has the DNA TGTGCCAGCAGCTTGGAGGCTAGCGGGGGGGCAGGAGATACGCAGTATTTT. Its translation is CASSLEASGGAGDTQYF.